Listed below are T cell receptor beta chains from one sample, sequenced in a study of CD8+ T cells in alopecia areata. Assay used: immunoSEQ multiplex PCR; TCRdb lists only in-frame clones, some missing. The sample has about 140,000 clones; roughly 80% are singletons. Sample: CD8+ T cells sorted from blood, taken at week 4, from a patient treated with tofacitinib. Receptors originate from a human donor with alopecia areata. CDR3s include the opening cysteine and the closing phenylalanine or tryptophan. The order of the fields is clone size, J gene, D gene, V gene, CDR3 DNA, CDR3 protein. D genes are given only for firm matches. Clone size is shown for a subset of rows, as once, few, many or a class of expanded clone.

>NA|TRBJ2-7|NA|TRBV19
TGTGCCAGTAGTATGGAGGACGGCGCCTTAGGGACCTACGAGCAGTACTTC
CASSMEDGALGTYEQYF
>NA|TRBJ2-5|NA|TRBV6-5
TGTGCCAGCAGTGATAATTCGGAGACCCAGTACTTC
CASSDNSETQYF
>NA|TRBJ2-1|NA|TRBV4-3
TGCGCCAGCAGCGCGCACCCCAGGGGCCCCCGCTACAATGAGCAGTTCTTC
CASSAHPRGPRYNEQFF
>NA|TRBJ2-5|TRBD1|TRBV29-1
TGCAGCGTTGGGACAGGGGGTATCGGAGAGACCCAGTACTTC
CSVGTGGIGETQYF
>NA|TRBJ2-5|NA|TRBV7-6
TGTGCCAGCAGCCCCTGGGGCTCCCGAGAGACCCAGTACTTC
CASSPWGSRETQYF
>NA|TRBJ2-7|NA|TRBV15
TGTGCCACCAGCAGAGCTGAGGACGCCTACGAGCAGTACTTC
CATSRAEDAYEQYF
>NA|TRBJ2-7|NA|TRBV10-3
TGTGCCATCAGTGATGACACTGATTACGAGCAGTACTTC
CAISDDTDYEQYF
>NA|TRBJ1-5|TRBD1|TRBV19
TGTGCCAGTAGTATTGGTTCAGGGGGCGCGTCGGGGCAGCCCCAGCATTTT
CASSIGSGGASGQPQHF
>NA|TRBJ1-1|NA|TRBV2
TGTGCCAGCAGGCTGACCGCGAACACTGAAGCTTTCTTT
CASRLTANTEAFF
>NA|TRBJ2-5|NA|TRBV19
TGTGCCAGTAATGGCATACAAGAGACCCAGTACTTC
CASNGIQETQYF
>NA|TRBJ2-1|TRBD2|TRBV6-5
TGTGCCAGCAGTTACGGAGCGGGGGTTAGAAATGAGCAGTTCTTC
CASSYGAGVRNEQFF
>NA|TRBJ1-6|NA|TRBV25-1
TGTGCCAGCAGCCAAATGGAGTATAATTCACCCCTCCACTTT
CASSQMEYNSPLHF
>NA|TRBJ2-1|TRBD1|TRBV29-1
TGCAGCGGCGGACAGGGGTGGCGGAATGAGCAGTTCTTC
CSGGQGWRNEQFF
>NA|TRBJ2-3|NA|TRBV29-1
TGCAGCGGCGAGAGGGAACCTACGCAGTATTTT
CSGEREPTQYF
>NA|TRBJ1-5|NA|TRBV6-5
TGTGCCAGCAGTTACACTGAAAATCAGCCCCAGCATTTT
CASSYTENQPQHF
>NA|TRBJ1-5|NA|TRBV4-1
TGCGCCAGCAGCCAAGTTTCAGGGGATAGCAATCAGCCCCAGCATTTT
CASSQVSGDSNQPQHF
>few|TRBJ1-1|NA|TRBV7-2
TGTGCCAGCAGCTTCTCGGGGATGCTGAACACTGAAGCTTTCTTT
CASSFSGMLNTEAFF
>NA|TRBJ1-1|NA|TRBV25-1
TGTGCCAGCAGTGATTGGATCACTGAAGCTTTCTTT
CASSDWITEAFF
>medium-sized|TRBJ2-3|TRBD2|TRBV6-4
TGTGCCAGCTCGAGGCTAGCGGGGGACACAGATACGCAGTATTTT
CASSRLAGDTDTQYF
>NA|TRBJ2-3|TRBD2|TRBV5-1
TGCGCCAGCAGAGAAGGGACTAGCGGAATCACAGATACGCAGTATTTT
CASREGTSGITDTQYF
>NA|TRBJ2-5|TRBD2|TRBV10-3
TGTGCCAGCCAGCGGGGTTCGGAGACCCAGTACTTC
CASQRGSETQYF
>once|TRBJ2-3|TRBD1|TRBV5-4
TGTGCCAGCAGCTCCGGACAGGGCGGGTTTACAGATACGCAGTATTTT
CASSSGQGGFTDTQYF
>NA|TRBJ2-3|NA|TRBV4-3
TGCGCCAGCAGCCAAGGTGTTAGCGGTAGCACAGATACGCAGTATTTT
CASSQGVSGSTDTQYF
>NA|TRBJ1-5|TRBD1|TRBV11-3
TGTGCCAGCAGCTTAGGGGGACAGGGGGCGGGTCAGCCCCAGCATTTT
CASSLGGQGAGQPQHF
>NA|TRBJ2-1|NA|TRBV4-3
TGCGCCAGCAGCTCCCGCGGGGTGAATGAGCAGTTCTTC
CASSSRGVNEQFF